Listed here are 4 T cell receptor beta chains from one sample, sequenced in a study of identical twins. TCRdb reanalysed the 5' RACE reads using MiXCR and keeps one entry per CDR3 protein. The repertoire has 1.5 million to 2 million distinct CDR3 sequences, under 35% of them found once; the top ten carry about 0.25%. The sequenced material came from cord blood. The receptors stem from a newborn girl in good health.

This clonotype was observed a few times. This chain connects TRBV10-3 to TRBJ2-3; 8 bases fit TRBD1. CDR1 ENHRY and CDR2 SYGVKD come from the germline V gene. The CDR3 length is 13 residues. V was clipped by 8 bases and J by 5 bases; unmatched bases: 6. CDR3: CAIAATGGDTQYF. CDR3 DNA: TGTGCCATCGCGGCCACAGGGGGAGATACGCAGTATTTT.

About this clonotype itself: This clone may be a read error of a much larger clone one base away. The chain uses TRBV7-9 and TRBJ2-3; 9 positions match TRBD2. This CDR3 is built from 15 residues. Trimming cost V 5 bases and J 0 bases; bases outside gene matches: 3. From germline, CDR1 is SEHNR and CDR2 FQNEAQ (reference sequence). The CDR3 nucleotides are TGTGCCAGCAGCACCGGACTAGCGAGCACAGATACGCAGTATTTT. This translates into CASSTGLASTDTQYF.

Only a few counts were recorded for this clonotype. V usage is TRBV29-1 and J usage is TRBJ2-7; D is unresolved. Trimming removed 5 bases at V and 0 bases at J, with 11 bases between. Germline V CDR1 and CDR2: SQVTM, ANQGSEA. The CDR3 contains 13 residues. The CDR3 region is CSVKSSSSYEQYF. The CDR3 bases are TGCAGCGTTAAGTCATCAAGCTCCTACGAGCAGTACTTC.

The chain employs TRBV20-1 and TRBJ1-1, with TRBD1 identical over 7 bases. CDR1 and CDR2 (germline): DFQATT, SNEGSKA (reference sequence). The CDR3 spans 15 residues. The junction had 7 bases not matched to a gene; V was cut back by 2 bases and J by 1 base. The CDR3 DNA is TGCAGTGCTAGACCCGCGGACAGGAAGAACACTGAAGCTTTCTTT. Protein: CSARPADRKNTEAFF.